The 5 T cell receptor beta chains below come from one sample, sequenced in a study of blood T cell repertoires in COVID-19. Clones were sequenced by immunoSEQ multiplex PCR, and TCRdb holds only the in-frame ones, with some missing. Of 250,000 to 350,000 clones in the sample, roughly 87% were seen once. Sequencing input: peripheral blood. The receptors derive from a man aged 18-30 years with active or convalescent COVID-19.

The rearrangement links TRBV9 to TRBJ2-3, with 10 bases that match TRBD2. J lost 4 bases, V lost 3 bases, and 8 bases had no gene match. This CDR3 region has 16 residues. CDR1 and CDR2 (germline): SGDLS, YYNGEE. The CDR3 here is CASSGPGTSAADTQYF. CDR3 sequence (DNA): TGTGCCAGCAGCGGACCCGGGACTAGCGCCGCAGATACGCAGTATTTT.

The chain couples TRBV13 to TRBJ1-5; D unclear. Trimming shortened V by 0 bases and J by 0 bases, and 12 bases separated the two germline ends. Germline V lookup: CDR1 PRHDT, CDR2 FYEKMQ (reference sequence). The CDR3 spans 17 residues. The CDR3 here is CASSLGGGLVSNQPQHF. The CDR3 coding sequence is TGTGCCAGCAGCTTAGGAGGCGGGCTAGTTAGCAATCAGCCCCAGCATTTT. The full variable domain, completed using reference TRBV13 and TRBJ1-5, is AAGVIQSPRHLIKEKRETATLKCYPIPRHDTVYWYQQGPGQDPQFLISFYEKMQSDKGSIPDRFSAQQFSDYHSELNMSSLELGDSALYFCASSLGGGLVSNQPQHFGDGTRLSIL.

This clone was seen just once. The CDR3 nucleotides read TGCGCCAGCAGCCAAGCCGCCCAGGGCGGGGATGGCTACACCTTC. Protein: CASSQAAQGGDGYTF. This chain connects TRBV4-3 to TRBJ1-2, with a tentative D call TRBD1 (5 bases). This CDR3 region has 15 residues. From germline, CDR1 is LGHNA and CDR2 YSLEER. Trimming took 1 base from V and 6 from J, leaving 15 bases between them.

V usage is TRBV7-2 and J usage is TRBJ2-3; D perhaps matches TRBD2 (5 bases). V was pared by 4 bases and J by 4 bases, with 6 bases between. The CDR3 extends over 12 amino acids. Germline V lookup: CDR1 SGHTA, CDR2 FQGNSA. CDR3 residues: CASSSGSDTQYF. For the CDR3, the DNA is TGTGCCAGCAGCTCGGGATCAGATACGCAGTATTTT.

The chain employs TRBV9 and TRBJ1-1, with 8 bases aligning to TRBD1. The length of the CDR3 is 15 residues. Germline trimming cut 4 bases from V and 5 bases from J; bases unmatched to any gene: 10. Germline V gives CDR1 SGDLS, CDR2 YYNGEE. CDR3 nucleotide sequence: TGTGCCAGCAGCCTAGGACAGGGTTCGGGGACTGAAGCTTTCTTT. This translates into CASSLGQGSGTEAFF.